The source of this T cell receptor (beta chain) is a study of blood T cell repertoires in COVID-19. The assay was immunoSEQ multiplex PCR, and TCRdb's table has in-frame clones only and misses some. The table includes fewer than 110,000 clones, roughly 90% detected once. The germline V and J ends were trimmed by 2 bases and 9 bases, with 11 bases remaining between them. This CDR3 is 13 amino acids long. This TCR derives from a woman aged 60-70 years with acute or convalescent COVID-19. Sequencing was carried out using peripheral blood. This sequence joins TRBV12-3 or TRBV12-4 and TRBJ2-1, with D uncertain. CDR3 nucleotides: TGTGCCAGCAGTTTACACACGCCAGGTGAGCAGTTCTTC. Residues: CASSLHTPGEQFF.